The rows below give T cell receptor beta chains drawn from one sample of a study of blood T cell repertoires in COVID-19. Assay: immunoSEQ multiplex PCR; the TCRdb copy retains only in-frame clones and omits some. The sample has approximately 100,000 clones; 75% to 90% are singletons. Sequenced: peripheral blood. These receptor sequences come from a woman of 80 years or more with acute or convalescent COVID-19. CDR3s include the opening cysteine and the closing phenylalanine or tryptophan. D genes are given only for firm matches. Size is omitted from some rows. Given values are once, few, many or a class for expanded clones.

V gene,clone size,D gene,J gene,CDR3 protein,CDR3 DNA
TRBV2,-,-,TRBJ2-2,CASSELGPANTGELFF,TGTGCCAGCAGTGAACTTGGTCCAGCGAACACCGGGGAGCTGTTTTTT
TRBV7-9,-,-,TRBJ1-2,CATPVRAGFAYGYTF,TGTGCCACCCCAGTCCGGGCAGGGTTTGCCTATGGCTACACCTTC
TRBV28,-,TRBD2,TRBJ2-4,CASSLLAGRGIENIQYF,TGTGCCAGCAGCCTTCTAGCGGGAAGGGGGATTGAAAACATTCAGTACTTC
TRBV6-2/TRBV6-3,-,-,TRBJ1-1,CASSYSRSGVTEAFF,TGTGCCAGCAGTTACTCGAGAAGCGGGGTCACTGAAGCTTTCTTT
TRBV10-2,-,-,TRBJ2-7,CASSGAVDGGSYEQYF,TGCGCCAGCAGTGGCGCGGTCGACGGCGGCTCCTACGAGCAGTACTTC
TRBV11-3,-,TRBD2,TRBJ2-5,CASSAQTSGGTETQYF,TGTGCCAGCAGCGCTCAGACTAGCGGGGGAACGGAGACCCAGTACTTC
TRBV18,once,-,TRBJ2-6,CASSPRGGGANVLTF,TGTGCCAGCTCACCGCGGGGTGGAGGGGCCAACGTCCTGACTTTC
TRBV2,-,-,TRBJ2-3,CASSREPSTDTQYF,TGTGCCAGCAGCCGGGAGCCTAGCACAGATACGCAGTATTTT
TRBV18,-,-,TRBJ2-1,CASSPPGTTYNEQFF,TGTGCCAGCTCACCACCCGGGACAACCTACAATGAGCAGTTCTTC
TRBV5-4,-,-,TRBJ2-2,CAGGRGNNPANTGELFF,TGTGCCGGAGGGAGGGGGAACAACCCTGCGAACACCGGGGAGCTGTTTTTT
TRBV19,-,TRBD1,TRBJ1-1,CASSRNAGQMNTEAFF,TGTGCCAGTAGTCGAAACGCGGGACAGATGAACACTGAAGCTTTCTTT
TRBV11-2,-,-,TRBJ2-4,CASSPRTSGNIQYF,TGTGCCAGCAGCCCCCGGACTTCCGGAAACATTCAGTACTTC
TRBV9,-,TRBD2,TRBJ2-3,CASSVGGGDLDTQYF,TGTGCCAGCAGCGTAGGTGGGGGGGACCTAGATACGCAGTATTTT
TRBV5-1,-,TRBD1,TRBJ1-2,CASSLGQGNYGYTF,TGCGCCAGCAGCTTAGGACAGGGGAACTATGGCTACACCTTC
TRBV19,-,-,TRBJ1-6,CASSLTELLLYSPLHF,TGTGCCAGTAGTTTGACAGAGTTACTTCTTTATTCACCCCTCCACTTT
TRBV7-2,once,-,TRBJ2-7,CASSLWSGNVYEQYF,TGTGCCAGCAGCTTATGGTCAGGGAACGTCTACGAGCAGTACTTC
TRBV4-3,-,TRBD1,TRBJ1-2,CASSHLPGQGFGYTF,TGCGCCAGCAGCCATCTCCCGGGACAGGGGTTCGGCTACACCTTC
TRBV4-1,-,TRBD1,TRBJ1-1,CASKDREGTEAFF,TGCGCCAGCAAGGACAGGGAGGGCACTGAAGCTTTCTTT
TRBV6-5,-,-,TRBJ1-1,CATTGGSTEAFF,TGTGCCACCACCGGGGGGTCCACTGAAGCTTTCTTT